Each of the 3 T cell receptor beta chains below was sequenced from the same sample in a study of post-analysis software for immune sequencing data. These TCRs' antigens remain unknown. Whole-study results and caveats: Comparison of patients with controls showed a handful of TRBV segments more frequent in patients, TRBV5-6, TRBV5-1 and TRBV20-1 among them.

Unique molecular identifiers featured in each of the TCR beta cDNA libraries. TCRdb independently ran MiXCR on the PCR reads; one entry per CDR3 protein. Altogether about half a million distinct CDR3 sequences are present, roughly 34% being singletons, with the ten largest covering approximately 5.4%. The sequenced sample consisted of blood. Receptor source: a girl aged 2-17 years with multiple sclerosis.

This clonotype has just a few counts. Its ends do not fully match the called genes, so a read error is possible. The chain uses TRBV7-7 and TRBJ2-1, with 7 bases fitting TRBD1. The CDR3 has 14 amino acids. Germline-derived CDR1 and CDR2 are SSHAT and FNYEAQ (reference sequence). CDR3 region: CASSLTGTDDEQFF. CDR3 in DNA: TGTGCTAGCAGTCTGACCGGGACAGACGATGAGCAGTTCTTC. The full variable domain, rest sourced from reference TRBV7-7 and TRBJ2-1, is GAGVSQSPRYKVTKRGQDVTLRCDPISSHATLYWYQQALGQGPEFLTYFNYEAQPDKSGLPSDRFSAERPEGSISTLTIQRTEQRDSAMYRCASSLTGTDDEQFFGPGTRLTVL.

The CDR3 DNA is TGTGCCAGCAGTTTCAACGACAGACAGTTCTTC. It specifies CASSFNDRQFF. The rearrangement links TRBV12-3 or TRBV12-4 to TRBJ2-1, with D possibly TRBD1 on 5 matching bases. V was shortened by 3 bases and J by 13 bases, with 10 bases between the two germline ends. This CDR3 contains 11 residues.

J is TRBJ1-1 and V is TRBV20-1; D is possibly TRBD1 (6 bases). V was cut by 5 bases and J by 6 bases, with 13 bases left in between. CDR1 and CDR2 from the germline V gene are DFQATT and SNEGSKA (reference sequence). CDR3 size: 12 residues. This chain's CDR3 is CSAFGGAAEAFF. DNA of the CDR3: TGCAGTGCTTTTGGGGGGGCCGCTGAAGCTTTCTTT.